This T cell receptor beta chain was sequenced in a study of cytomegalovirus exposure and HLA in healthy donors (dated by TCRdb to between 2016 and 2019). For context, the study as a whole: An earlier analysis of some 620 of the donors reported 250 to 300 Gb of sequence data and about 120 million unique TCR beta sequences obtained from some 170 million T cells. The study aimed to test whether signatures of past pathogen exposure could be identified by cataloging public T cell receptors. A later genetic analysis took genome-wide SNP genotypes for about 55% of the 666 donors and used that subset as a discovery cohort. The study combined high-throughput TCR immunosequencing, statistical association of individual TCRs with disease status, and machine learning to predict cytomegalovirus infection status. Every repertoire in the discovery cohort had been generated on one and the same sequencing platform. Alongside the repertoire data, information on donor age, sex, ethnicity and CMV serostatus was compiled. About 5 DR-DQ haplotypes were handled as single units for association and clustering, since linkage in the cohort was strong. In an earlier analysis of roughly 580 of the donors, high-throughput TCR beta sequencing was used to judge whether each TCR beta V gene segment behaved as functional or pseudogenic. Across around 400 genotyped donors of the cohort, an average of about 240,000 unique TCR beta nucleotide sequences per donor were sequenced, and roughly 20% of those sequences were non-productive. The number of donors typed differed by locus, with about 629-640 for A, B, C, DRB1 and DQB1, more than 500 for DQA1, 600 to 610 for DPA1, and 472 for DPB1. In a later analysis, previously published TCR beta repertoires from several hundred donors were re-analyzed and high-resolution HLA genotyping was added so that TCR occurrence patterns could be studied. An early release covering approximately 600 HLA-typed donors comprised about 290 gigabases of sequencing data and roughly 86 million unique TCR sequences. Class I and class II HLA loci were covered by the typing at four-digit resolution. Of the roughly 390 genotyped donors, over 70% fell in the genetic ancestry cluster associated with self-reported Caucasian donors. Rather than using new phenotypic data, the later analysis identified candidate immune exposures from TCR beta sequences and from how often those sequences occurred across donors. The T cell repertoires of 666 subjects were profiled by immunosequencing and related to cytomegalovirus serostatus. A separate validation cohort of 100 to 150 different subjects was used in addition to the 666-subject first cohort.

Broad study findings and their caveats: HLA typing was unavailable for some donors at each locus, so association tests used only the typed subset. An association between a missense DCLRE1C variant and V-gene and J-gene trimming of TCR beta chains was found in a later genetic analysis and replicated in an independent cohort. In a later analysis, HLA-associated TCR beta chains were found to be more clonally expanded and to have lower generation probabilities than equally common non-associated chains. Because counts were too low, seventeen rarely observed V segments, including chromosome 9 orphons, were left out of the earlier analysis of about 500 of the donors. Some IMGT-functional V segments, including TRBV6-2 and TRBV6-3, could not be told apart with the 87-base-pair reads, so those segments were excluded. A total of some 180 TCR beta chains were listed by the study as associated with cytomegalovirus. A later genetic analysis reported fewer N-insertions in productive TCRs among donors in an Asian-associated ancestry cluster than the roughly 700-donor mean. Immune exposure information for the cohort was limited to CMV serostatus. The classifier was reported to diagnose cytomegalovirus status with high specificity and sensitivity in both the original cohort and the validation cohort. Most CMV-associated TCR beta chains appeared to be HLA-restricted in a later analysis, and the HLA associations seemed to be driven largely by CMV exposure. A further reported finding was that TCR beta sequences accurately predicted the HLA-A and HLA-B alleles for most subjects in the first cohort. It was suggested by the authors that the approach could potentially be generalized to other disease states and immunological phenotypes. Linkage disequilibrium might explain the correlated functional status among segregating V segments, but an unknown experimental factor could not be excluded. A group of highly shared sequence variants was considered likely to be a technical artifact of the sequencing pipeline. While some public TCRs were present in many individuals, most TCR sequences turned up only very rarely across donors. In this cohort, only TCR beta chains were sequenced, and detectable features were limited by the absence of alpha or paired-chain data. In an earlier analysis of 450 to 750 of the donors, most TCR beta V segments appeared in productive rearrangements about 87% or about 30% of the time, broadly matching IMGT annotations. Three of the identified cytomegalovirus-associated TCR beta chains were confirmed in vitro to be specific for cytomegalovirus antigens. A later analysis found that TCR association rates varied across HLA loci, with DRB1 alleles showing the most associated TCRs and HLA-C alleles the fewest. A later analysis reported that several top co-occurrence clusters appeared linked to parvovirus B19, influenza, CMV and Epstein-Barr virus. Roughly uniform sequencing depth across donors was assumed in presence/absence analyses, although this assumption may not hold. When HLA alleles, especially DR and DQ, strongly co-occurred, TCR associations were difficult to assign to individual alleles. Specific HLA alleles were associated with over 15,000 TCR beta sequences at a false discovery rate of 0.05 in a later analysis.

Via the germline V gene, CDR1 is SNHLY and CDR2 FYNNEI. A distance of 6 bases separates the germline ends of V and J, which lose 6 bases and 3 bases respectively. Taken from cysteine to phenylalanine, the CDR3 has 12 residues. The entry retains the CDR3 DNA only, 36 bases that are in frame from base 1. The cohort was made up of approximately 700 healthy bone marrow donors. At the time of sampling, every cohort member was nominally healthy, though immune exposures that went unrecorded were likely present. The donor tested CMV seronegative and was one of the 352 seronegative cohort members. A peripheral blood sample was collected from each donor, and TCR beta sequencing was performed on peripheral blood mononuclear cells. The Qiagen DNeasy Blood Extraction Kit was used to extract genomic DNA from the blood cell samples. The library came from the immunoSEQ multiplex PCR assay. The multiplex PCR relied on a mix of 60 forward primers for TCR Vbeta segments and 13 reverse primers for TCR Jbeta segments. The CDR3 region of rearranged TCR beta genes was amplified from genomic DNA by a multiplex PCR assay. The Illumina HiSeq System was used to sequence the amplified TCR beta libraries as 87-base-pair reads. From the authors' description of their analysis: A later analysis tallied some 79 million unique TCR beta chains across the 660 or so repertoires, and roughly 11 million of those chains were shared by two or more donors. Raw reads were error-corrected and collapsed into unique sequences by a nearest-neighbor algorithm in which closely related sequences were merged to remove PCR and sequencing errors. To assign V, D and J gene segments, CDR3 sequences were aligned to IMGT reference sequences. For a sequence to be retained, a match of at least six nucleotides to both a V gene segment and a J gene segment was required. Rearrangements were called productive when the CDR3 lacked stop codons and stayed in frame with V and J; all others were non-productive. CDR3 was defined by IMGT convention, running from the second conserved V-encoded cysteine to the conserved J-encoded phenylalanine. In an earlier analysis of more than 550 of the donors, sequences lacking an unambiguous match to a single V gene segment were excluded. An earlier analysis of about 600 of the donors called V segments functional above 56.7% productive rearrangements and segregating when the between-donor standard deviation exceeded 5%. To diagnose cytomegalovirus status from the catalog of TCR beta chain sequences, a statistical classification framework was built. In a later analysis, TCR nucleotide sequences were compared against IMGT/GENE-DB human TR gene sequences so that V and J genes could be assigned. A later analysis assigned CDR3 sequences and most-parsimonious VDJ recombination scenarios with the TCRdist pipeline. A later analysis defined each TCR beta chain by its CDR3 amino acid sequence plus V-gene family, and excluded reads lacking a unique V-gene family. As a way to deal with suspected cross-contamination and a sequencing artifact, a later analysis dropped 640 or so nucleotide sequences that were highly shared and had low generation probability. In a later analysis, a clonal expansion index for each public chain was calculated from normalized within-repertoire ranks of inferred template counts. In a later analysis, generation probabilities were computed using a VDJ recombination model fitted to out-of-frame rearrangements, and the results were checked against IGoR. Hypergeometric tests were used in a later analysis to score TCR-TCR, TCR-HLA and TCR-CMV co-occurrence, with a repertoire-size bias correction applied to the TCR pairs. A later analysis estimated false discovery rates by permuting HLA or CMV assignments 20 times. In a later analysis, co-occurring TCRs were grouped using DBSCAN, and TCRdist sequence similarity was added for clustering within HLA-allele-positive subsets. Repertoires with fewer than 30,000 or more than 120,000 public chains, plus five repertoires with anomalous nucleotide sharing, were excluded from co-occurrence clustering. TCRdb limited this immuneACCESS table to in-frame rearrangements with V and J called. A share of clones is missing; checked studies link under half to unresolved V genes, and the rest is unexplained. V and J calls plus clone size are reproduced from that table; the DNA served to infer D and trimming. The sample data list about 120,000 clones, and around a tenth of these were observed just once. The ten top clones hold approximately 3% of the sample.

This clone was recorded a few times. This clone's antigen is unknown. Base quality data are lacking; no much larger clone is found one base away. The sequencing input was PBMCs. The clonotype comes from a man aged 25-45 years in good health and CMV-seronegative. The chain is encoded by TRBV2 joined to TRBJ2-1; a confident D gene designation cannot be given. The sequence in DNA is TGTGCCAGCAGGTTCAACTACAATGAGCAGTTCTTC. Its translation reads: CASRFNYNEQFF.